Below are 13 T cell receptor beta chains sequenced from a single sample in a study of T cell responses to AZD1222 COVID-19 vaccine. The repertoire was sequenced with immunoSEQ multiplex PCR; TCRdb's copy has only in-frame clones and lacks some. Of some 200,000 clones listed, approximately 90% are singletons. The starting material was peripheral blood, obtained 28 days after the second AZD1222 dose. These receptors all come from an adult who received the AZD1222 COVID-19 vaccine.

This sequence joins TRBV28 and TRBJ2-1, with no clear D. There are 13 residues in the CDR3. Germline CDR1 reads MDHEN; CDR2 reads SYDVKM. The V and J ends lost 6 bases and 6 bases respectively, with 12 bases between them. The DNA of the CDR3 is TGTGCCAGCAGCTCGGGCAGGTCCAATGAGCAGTTCTTC. As protein: CASSSGRSNEQFF.

The V gene is TRBV2, the J gene TRBJ1-1; D perhaps matches TRBD1 (5 bases). Trimming removed 7 bases at V and 0 bases at J, with 18 bases between. The CDR3 consists of 16 residues. Germline CDR1 reads SNHLY; CDR2 reads FYNNEI. The CDR3: CASIPGTGTMNTEAFF. The CDR3 bases are TGTGCCAGCATCCCCGGGACCGGGACCATGAACACTGAAGCTTTCTTT.

This chain joins TRBV4-1 and TRBJ2-2, with TRBD1 matching 9 bases. Germline-derived CDR1 and CDR2 are MGHRA and YSYEKL. This CDR3 has 14 residues. J lost 5 bases, V lost 7 bases, and 5 bases had no gene match. CDR3 in amino acids: CASTRTGVTGELFF. In DNA, the CDR3 is TGCGCCAGCACCCGGACAGGGGTTACCGGGGAGCTGTTTTTT.

V is TRBV11-2 and J is TRBJ2-1; TRBD2 agrees at 9 bases. From germline, CDR1 is SGHAT and CDR2 FQNNGV. J was trimmed by 7 bases and V by 6 bases; bases with no gene match: 10. This CDR3 is 15 amino acids long. CDR3 sequence (DNA): TGTGCCAGCAGTCCAGGAAGCGGGGGGACTAATGAGCAGTTCTTC. This sequence encodes CASSPGSGGTNEQFF.

The V call is TRBV7-2, the J call TRBJ2-2; D is possibly TRBD1 or TRBD2 (5 bases each). Germline CDR1 reads SGHTA; CDR2 reads FQGNSA. V was shortened by 5 bases and J by 9 bases, with 13 bases between the two germline ends. The CDR3 consists of 13 residues. The CDR3 nucleotides read TGTGCCAGCAGCCTCGGGGCGGCCTGGGAGCTGTTTTTT. Translation gives CASSLGAAWELFF.

This rearrangement joins TRBV11-2 to TRBJ2-3; the match to TRBD2 covers 7 bases. The junction had 13 bases not matched to a gene; V was cut back by 4 bases and J by 3 bases. The CDR3 runs to 17 residues. CDR1 and CDR2 from the germline V gene are SGHAT and FQNNGV. In DNA, the CDR3 is TGTGCCAGCAGCTCCATTGGGGGAGGGACCTCGACAGATACGCAGTATTTT. This sequence encodes CASSSIGGGTSTDTQYF.

The chain uses TRBV7-2 and TRBJ1-6; D unclear. Germline V gene sequence: CDR1 SGHTA, CDR2 FQGNSA. CDR3 length equals 16 residues. With 3 bases removed from V and 7 bases from J, the gap between germline ends came to 16 bases. The chain's CDR3 is CASSFQLVPLNSPLHF. The DNA for the CDR3 is TGTGCCAGCAGCTTCCAACTGGTACCTCTGAATTCACCCCTCCACTTT.

This sequence joins TRBV6-5 and TRBJ1-1; D unclear. Trimming pared 6 bases from V and 1 base from J, leaving 9 bases between. This CDR3 has 13 amino acids. CDR1 and CDR2 from the germline V gene are MNHEY and SVGAGI. The CDR3 coding sequence is TGTGCCAGCAGACAAACGGCGAACACTGAAGCTTTCTTT. This codes for CASRQTANTEAFF.

V is TRBV2 and J is TRBJ2-1; 8 bases agree with TRBD2. The V and J ends lost 10 bases and 7 bases, in that order; junction bases with no gene match: 9. Germline V gives CDR1 SNHLY, CDR2 FYNNEI. The CDR3 has 13 residues. The chain's CDR3 is CAKGGSGINEQFF. The CDR3 DNA follows: TGTGCCAAGGGGGGTAGCGGGATAAATGAGCAGTTCTTC. Complete variable domain (other parts from reference TRBV2 and TRBJ2-1): EPEVTQTPSHQVTQMGQEVILRCVPISNHLYFYWYRQILGQKVEFLVSFYNNEISEKSEIFDDQFSVERPDGSNFTLKIRSTKLEDSAMYFCAKGGSGINEQFFGPGTRLTVL.

V gene TRBV18 combines with J gene TRBJ1-1, with a weak D call TRBD1 (5 bases). V was trimmed by 1 base and J by 0 bases, leaving 6 bases between them. Germline CDR1 is KGHSH and CDR2 is LQKENI. This CDR3 spans 14 amino acids. The CDR3 here is CASSPLGVNTEAFF. CDR3 coding DNA: TGTGCCAGCTCACCACTGGGGGTGAACACTGAAGCTTTCTTT.

The gene calls are TRBV7-8 and TRBJ1-5; 8 bases are shared with TRBD1. The length of the CDR3 is 17 residues. V was pared by 4 bases and J by 2 bases, with 10 bases of the junction left unmatched. CDR1 SGHVS and CDR2 FQNEAQ come from the germline V gene. The CDR3: CASSSIRDRGGNQPQHF. The DNA for the CDR3 is TGTGCCAGCAGCTCGATTCGTGACAGGGGAGGCAATCAGCCCCAGCATTTT.

The chain links TRBV28 to TRBJ2-2, with 8 bases identical to TRBD1. This CDR3 has 18 residues. V was clipped by 5 bases and J by 1 base; unmatched bases: 12. CDR1 is MDHEN and CDR2 is SYDVKM in the germline V gene. The CDR3 loop is CASSPLRTGSLNTGELFF. The CDR3, as DNA: TGTGCCAGCAGTCCCCTACGGACAGGGAGCCTGAACACCGGGGAGCTGTTTTTT.

This clone was counted between two and nine times. The chain couples TRBV6-2 or TRBV6-3 to TRBJ1-2, with TRBD1 matching over 7 bases. CDR3 length: 16 residues. Trimming removed 3 bases from V and 3 bases from J; junction bases left unmatched: 10. From germline, CDR1 is MNHEY and CDR2 SVGEGT. Here the CDR3 DNA reads TGTGCCAGCAGTTATGTCGGCGCAGGGGGTGACTATGGCTACACCTTC. Translation gives CASSYVGAGGDYGYTF.